This T cell receptor (beta chain) is from a study of cytomegalovirus exposure and HLA in healthy donors. Study findings and constraints: In the analysis, some V segments, TRBV6-2 and TRBV6-3 included, were excluded as indistinguishable. Several of the most significant clusters appeared, in a later analysis, to be linked to common viral pathogens. Donor immune exposure was known only as CMV serostatus.

About this clone itself: Antigen specificity is unknown.

Germline CDR1 SGHNT, CDR2 YENEEA. The J segment lost 7 bases and the V segment lost 0 bases, leaving 6 bases of the junction unmatched. The CDR3 has 14 amino acids. PCR was performed using 60 Vbeta and 13 Jbeta primers. Produced via immunoSEQ multiplex PCR; TCRdb's table is partial and in-frame only. The data hold roughly 130,000 clones, with about 80% observed a single time. This receptor was obtained from a male donor in good health and CMV-seronegative. What was sequenced was PBMCs. The chain recombines TRBV11-3 with TRBJ2-7; 7 bases match TRBD2. The CDR3 loop reads CASSLDPLAREQYF. The DNA of the CDR3 is TGTGCCAGCAGCTTAGACCCACTAGCGAGGGAGCAGTACTTC.